This T cell receptor beta chain was identified in a study of blood T cell repertoires in COVID-19. V was pared by 3 bases and J by 4 bases, with 12 bases of the junction left unmatched. Germline CDR1 and CDR2: LNHDA and SQIVND (reference sequence). The CDR3 loop spans 17 amino acids. As handled by the study authors: Estimates of nucleated cell counts were drawn from the amplification of reference gene primers. Libraries were prepared by immunoSEQ multiplex PCR; TCRdb keeps only in-frame clonotypes and omits some of them. Clone size and V and J calls were adopted from that table, with D and trimming inferred from the DNA. The data contain roughly 430,000 clones, approximately 86% of them singletons. Each participant's cohort was designated according to participant-reported clinical history.

The chain has TRBV19 and TRBJ1-5; 7 bases fit TRBD1. The material sequenced was PBMCs or T cells enriched from blood (not recorded which). This TCR was recovered from a woman aged 40-49 years with acute COVID-19. This CDR3 is CASSIGGSRGLNQPQHF. CDR3 in DNA: TGTGCCAGTAGTATCGGAGGAAGCAGGGGGTTAAATCAGCCCCAGCATTTT.